This T cell receptor beta chain is drawn from a study of hypomethylating agent response in myelodysplastic syndrome. Study in general: Either azacitidine (about 70% of the 11) or decitabine (3 of 11) was given. A diploid cytogenetic profile was most common; mean age about 70 +/- 6 years.

At survey resolution, about 400 ng of DNA per sample was split into two 200 ng replicates. Measured with immunoSEQ multiplex PCR; TCRdb has only the in-frame clones, and not every one. Found here are 4,500 to 7,000 clones, less than 85% of them singletons; the top ten hold approximately 10%. About this clone itself: Its antigen remains unidentified.

Whole-study findings and limits: No significant post-treatment change in richness, rarefaction diversity or clonality, across all patients or response groups.

The ends were cut back, 5 bases at V and 5 bases at J, with 19 bases in the middle. Germline V gives CDR1 SEHNR, CDR2 FQNEAQ (reference sequence). This CDR3 is 15 amino acids long. Source: bone marrow, taken before or after starting hypomethylating agent treatment for myelodysplastic syndrome (not recorded which). The origin of this receptor is a human donor with myelodysplastic syndrome. V and J are TRBV7-9 and TRBJ2-7, with D tentatively TRBD1 or TRBD2 (5 bases each). The DNA of the CDR3 is TGTGCCAGCAGCATCTCCAGGGACCCCATGCACGAGCAGTACTTC. Translation gives CASSISRDPMHEQYF.